Following are 21 T cell receptor beta chains from one sample sequenced in a study of Tregs in tolerant kidney transplant recipients. Profiling relied on immunoSEQ multiplex PCR, and the TCRdb table lists in-frame clones only, not all of them. The data contain around 50,000 clones, approximately 82% of them singletons. Sample: CD4+ T cells from blood. Receptors originate from a human donor in good health.

This clone was seen only once. This chain links TRBV18 with TRBJ1-1, with unresolved D. CDR1 is KGHSH, CDR2 LQKENI, per germline. CDR3 size: 14 residues. V was cut by 4 bases and J by 5 bases, with 14 bases left in between. CDR3 nucleotide sequence: TGTGCCAGCTCACTTCCATCGGACCGAACTGAAGCTTTCTTT. It yields the protein CASSLPSDRTEAFF. Drawing the rest from reference TRBV18 and TRBJ1-1, the complete variable domain is NAGVMQNPRHLVRRRGQEARLRCSPMKGHSHVYWYRQLPEEGLKFMVYLQKENIIDESGMPKERFSAEFPKEGPSILRIQQVVRGDSAAYFCASSLPSDRTEAFFGQGTRLTVV.

The chain has TRBV4-2 and TRBJ2-5; 7 positions match TRBD1. The V and J ends lost 3 bases and 4 bases, in that order; junction bases with no gene match: 5. The CDR3 has 14 residues. Germline V gene data show CDR1 as LGHNA and CDR2 as YNFKEQ. CDR3 sequence reads: CASSHGQVPETQYF. The CDR3 nucleotides read TGTGCCAGCAGCCACGGACAGGTGCCAGAGACCCAGTACTTC.

This clone has just one count. The chain combines TRBV29-1 with TRBJ2-3, with 10 bases fitting TRBD2. Germline loops: CDR1 SQVTM, CDR2 ANQGSEA. This CDR3 comprises 14 residues. Trimming cost V 5 bases and J 1 base; bases outside gene matches: 3. CDR3 coding DNA: TGCAGCGTTTTCGGGACTAGCGGCACAGATACGCAGTATTTT. Amino acids: CSVFGTSGTDTQYF.

The gene calls are TRBV19 and TRBJ1-5; no clear D. This CDR3 region has 18 residues. CDR1 and CDR2 from the germline V gene are LNHDA and SQIVND (reference sequence). Trimming took 5 bases from V and 7 from J, leaving 27 bases between them. The CDR3 DNA reads TGTGCCAGTAGTCCGCCCCCGGACCGCGCCGGGGTATACCAGCCCCAGCATTTT. It codes for CASSPPPDRAGVYQPQHF. The variable domain in full, with the rest retrieved from reference TRBV19 and TRBJ1-5, is DGGITQSPKYLFRKEGQNVTLSCEQNLNHDAMYWYRQDPGQGLRLIYYSQIVNDFQKGDIAEGYSVSREKKESFPLTVTSAQKNPTAFYLCASSPPPDRAGVYQPQHFGDGTRLSIL.

V is TRBV9 and J is TRBJ2-2; D unresolved. The CDR3 runs 15 residues. V gave up 4 bases and J gave up 5 bases, with 15 bases separating them. The germline CDR1 and CDR2 sequences are SGDLS and YYNGEE. In DNA form, the CDR3 reads TGTGCCAGCAGCCCTCGTGGGTTTAGGACCGGGGAGCTGTTTTTT. As protein: CASSPRGFRTGELFF.

This clone was counted a few times. This chain joins TRBV5-8 and TRBJ1-1; D gene ambiguous. With 0 bases removed from V and 9 bases from J, the gap between germline ends came to 9 bases. Germline CDR1 SGHTS, CDR2 YDEGEE. CDR3 length: 12 amino acids. The DNA of the CDR3 is TGTGCCAGCAGCTTGGTTTCGAGGAAAGCTTTCTTT. Protein: CASSLVSRKAFF.

The chain has TRBV7-9 and TRBJ2-5; unclear D gene. The CDR3 is 15 amino acids. Trimming stripped 1 base from V and 1 base from J, with 10 bases between. Looked up from germline, CDR1 is SEHNR and CDR2 is FQNEAQ (reference sequence). This chain's CDR3 is CASSLVVGSQETQYF. CDR3 DNA sequence: TGTGCCAGCAGCTTAGTAGTAGGTTCCCAAGAGACCCAGTACTTC.

The rearrangement links TRBV29-1 to TRBJ2-2, with 8 bases matching TRBD1. This CDR3 contains 13 residues. In germline, CDR1 is SQVTM, CDR2 ANQGSEA. The V segment lost 8 bases and the J segment 6 bases; nucleotides outside the gene matches: 8. Here the CDR3 reads CSPDRGKAGELFF. The DNA of the CDR3 is TGCAGCCCAGACAGGGGTAAGGCCGGGGAGCTGTTTTTT.

J is TRBJ2-7 and V is TRBV25-1; the D is unclear. Trimming stripped 6 bases from V and 3 bases from J, with 12 bases between. This CDR3 spans 13 amino acids. Germline V gives CDR1 MGHDK, CDR2 SYGVNS. The CDR3 loop reads CASRNTPGYEQYF. Written as DNA, the CDR3 is TGTGCCAGCAGGAACACGCCGGGCTACGAGCAGTACTTC.

This clone was picked up a small number of times. The CDR3 DNA follows: TGTGCCAGCAGCGCTACTAGCCTGAGCACCGGGGAGCTGTTTTTT. Residues: CASSATSLSTGELFF. The chain links TRBV9 to TRBJ2-2; D might be TRBD2 (6 bases). This CDR3 region has 15 residues. The V gene's germline CDR1 is SGDLS and CDR2 YYNGEE. V dropped 3 bases and J dropped 4 bases, with 13 bases sitting between them.

The chain has TRBV19 and TRBJ2-7; TRBD1 or TRBD2 may be the D gene (5 bases each). Germline CDR1 reads LNHDA; CDR2 reads SQIVND (reference sequence). This CDR3 is built from 15 residues. Trimming removed 5 bases from V and 0 bases from J, with 14 bases in between. Here the CDR3 DNA reads TGTGCCAGTAGTGGGGGTGGCGAAAGCTCCTACGAGCAGTACTTC. It encodes CASSGGGESSYEQYF.

V is TRBV7-2 and J is TRBJ2-3, with TRBD2 matching over 16 bases. CDR1 is SGHTA and CDR2 is FQGNSA in the germline V gene. The trim removed 5 bases at V and 1 base at J, leaving 9 bases unmatched. This CDR3 contains 19 residues. CDR3 bases: TGTGCCAGCAGCCTACGGGGACTAGCGGGGGGGCGTCGCACAGATACGCAGTATTTT. It is translated as CASSLRGLAGGRRTDTQYF.

The rearrangement joins TRBV11-1 to TRBJ2-1; tentatively, D is TRBD1 (5 bases). Germline CDR1 and CDR2: SGHAT and FQDESV (reference sequence). This CDR3 comprises 12 residues. The germline V and J ends were trimmed by 1 base and 9 bases, with 7 bases remaining between them. The CDR3 nucleotides are TGTGCCAGCAGCTTAGAAAGGGGTGAGCAGTTCTTC. The encoded protein is CASSLERGEQFF.

The V call is TRBV27, the J call TRBJ1-4; tentatively, D is TRBD1 (5 bases). Germline CDR1 MNHEY, CDR2 SMNVEV (reference sequence). The V and J ends lost 5 bases and 0 bases respectively, with 10 bases between them. The length of the CDR3 is 15 residues. The CDR3 DNA reads as TGTGCCAGCAGTAGAAAGGGACCAACTAATGAAAAACTGTTTTTT. Protein sequence: CASSRKGPTNEKLFF.

This rearrangement joins TRBV7-2 to TRBJ1-5; TRBD1 agrees at 8 bases. This CDR3 has 14 amino acids. With V trimmed by 4 bases and J by 6 bases, 5 bases remained unmatched. Germline CDR1 SGHTA, CDR2 FQGNSA. The CDR3, as DNA: TGTGCCAGCAGCTCGACAGGGGAGGTTCAGCCCCAGCATTTT. As protein: CASSSTGEVQPQHF.

This clone has only a few counts. The chain employs TRBV2 and TRBJ1-1, with D unclear. Germline V CDR1 and CDR2: SNHLY, FYNNEI. The germline V and J ends were trimmed by 7 bases and 5 bases, with 14 bases remaining between them. The length of the CDR3 is 13 residues. The CDR3 reads CASIANGKTEAFF. CDR3 DNA sequence: TGTGCCAGCATAGCCAACGGTAAGACTGAAGCTTTCTTT.

This chain uses TRBV5-1 with TRBJ1-1; tentatively, D is TRBD1 (5 bases). The CDR3 loop spans 13 amino acids. V lost 0 bases and J 5 bases, leaving 8 bases between the germline ends. Germline V gene data show CDR1 as SGHRS and CDR2 as YFSETQ. The CDR3 DNA reads TGCGCCAGCAGCTTGGTCGGGGCGACTGAAGCTTTCTTT. This gives the protein CASSLVGATEAFF. Full variable domain (rest looked up from reference TRBV5-1 and TRBJ1-1): KAGVTQTPRYLIKTRGQQVTLSCSPISGHRSVSWYQQTPGQGLQFLFEYFSETQRNKGNFPGRFSGRQFSNSRSEMNVSTLELGDSALYLCASSLVGATEAFFGQGTRLTVV.

The V and J genes are TRBV10-3 and TRBJ1-3; D not resolved. V dropped 0 bases and J dropped 4 bases, with 4 bases sitting between them. Germline CDR1 ENHRY, CDR2 SYGVKD. CDR3 size: 13 residues. CDR3 bases: TGTGCCATCAGTGAGTCGATGGGAAACACCATATATTTT. It is translated as CAISESMGNTIYF.

The CDR3 reads CATSRGPGSTKVDTQYF. The DNA of the CDR3 is TGTGCCACCAGCAGAGGGCCGGGGAGCACGAAGGTAGATACGCAGTATTTT. This chain connects TRBV15 to TRBJ2-3; a weak D match, TRBD2 (5 bases). Between the trimmed V and J ends, which lost 1 base and 5 bases, there was a span of 19 bases. CDR3 length equals 17 residues. The germline V gene has CDR1 LNHNV and CDR2 YYDKDF (reference sequence).

J is TRBJ2-1 and V is TRBV14, with D unresolved. The CDR3 runs to 14 residues. Germline lookup yields CDR1 SGHDN and CDR2 FVKESK. The V gene lost 3 bases and the J gene lost 3 bases, with 9 bases spanning the gap. The CDR3 reads CASSQSSYYNEQFF. CDR3 nucleotide sequence: TGTGCCAGCAGCCAGTCCAGCTACTACAATGAGCAGTTCTTC.

The gene calls are TRBV11-2 and TRBJ1-3; 11 nucleotides line up with TRBD1. The CDR3 length is 19 residues. V lost 1 base to trimming and J lost 2 bases; unmatched junction nucleotides: 10. CDR1 SGHAT and CDR2 FQNNGV come from the germline V gene. The CDR3 bases are TGTGCCAGCAGCTTAGTGAGACGGGACAGGGGGAGTGCTGGAAACACCATATATTTT. This translates into CASSLVRRDRGSAGNTIYF.